The 32 T cell receptor beta chains below were found in one sample sequenced in a study of shared clonotypes between healthy human individuals (dated by TCRdb to the early 2020s). Receptor libraries were prepared by the immunoSEQ multiplex PCR assay. In its TCRdb copy, this immuneACCESS table keeps in-frame sequences only and misses some clones. Where compared with another copy, unresolved V genes explain less than half of these, and the others have no known cause. The sample contains roughly 680,000 clones, 72% of them found a single time. Together, the top ten hold approximately 2% of the sample. What was sequenced was memory CD4+ T cells sorted from blood. Taken with the paper, the label for cell subset or site translates to: CD45RA-negative fraction. These receptors all come from a woman aged 30 to 39 in good health.

The chain employs TRBV2 and TRBJ1-3, with 8 bases lining up with TRBD1. The CDR3 loop spans 16 amino acids. Trimming removed 5 bases from V and 0 bases from J; junction bases left unmatched: 6. Germline loops: CDR1 SNHLY, CDR2 FYNNEI. Here the CDR3 reads CASSQPTGGSGNTIYF. CDR3 nucleotides: TGTGCCAGCAGTCAACCCACAGGGGGCTCTGGAAACACCATATATTTT.

This clone was picked up one time. This chain links TRBV5-4 with TRBJ2-7; 7 bases fit TRBD2. This CDR3 is built from 16 residues. The J segment lost 2 bases and the V segment lost 4 bases, leaving 12 bases of the junction unmatched. Germline lookup yields CDR1 SGHNT and CDR2 YYREEE (reference sequence). CDR3 region: CASSGSITSVPYEQYF. The DNA of the CDR3 is TGTGCCAGCAGCGGGAGCATCACTAGCGTACCCTACGAGCAGTACTTC.

J is TRBJ2-7 and V is TRBV18, with TRBD1 matching 11 bases. Per germline, CDR1 KGHSH and CDR2 LQKENI. Trimming took 3 bases from V and 0 from J; bases not matched to a gene: 7. The CDR3 contains 17 residues. The CDR3 DNA is TGTGCCAGCTCACCGCCGGGACAGGGGGACCCCTCCTACGAGCAGTACTTC. It yields the protein CASSPPGQGDPSYEQYF. The full variable domain, in which reference TRBV18 and TRBJ2-7 provide the parts outside the CDR3, is NAGVMQNPRHLVRRRGQEARLRCSPMKGHSHVYWYRQLPEEGLKFMVYLQKENIIDESGMPKERFSAEFPKEGPSILRIQQVVRGDSAAYFCASSPPGQGDPSYEQYFGPGTRLTVT.

V and J are TRBV11-3 and TRBJ1-5, with 7 bases that match TRBD1. The CDR3 length is 15 residues. CDR1 and CDR2 (germline): SGHNT, YENEEA. Trimming at V came to 3 bases and at J to 1 base, leaving 3 bases not matched to a gene. CDR3 DNA sequence: TGTGCCAGCAGCTTCGTGACAGGGAGCAATCAGCCCCAGCATTTT. This sequence encodes CASSFVTGSNQPQHF.

The chain employs TRBV18 and TRBJ2-7; D gene uncertain. V was cut by 4 bases and J by 2 bases, with 9 bases left in between. The CDR3 runs 13 residues. Looked up from germline, CDR1 is KGHSH and CDR2 is LQKENI. CDR3 in amino acids: CASSREGPYEQYF. CDR3 coding DNA: TGTGCCAGCTCACGGGAAGGGCCCTACGAGCAGTACTTC.

Worth noting for this clone: Given a much more abundant clone one base away, this may be a read error. This same CDR3 is encoded by further DNA sequences in the sample. V is TRBV6-1 and J is TRBJ1-5; TRBD1 matches at 7 bases. CDR3 length: 14 residues. V shed 2 bases, J shed 4 bases, and the junction held 2 bases outside the gene matches. CDR1 is MNHNS, CDR2 SASEGT, per germline. DNA of the CDR3: TGTGCCAGCAGTGAATCCAGGGGGAATCAGCCCCAGCATTTT. As protein: CASSESRGNQPQHF.

This rearrangement joins TRBV19 to TRBJ1-3; TRBD1 matches 7 bases. The CDR3 sequence is 16 residues long. CDR1 and CDR2 (germline): LNHDA, SQIVND (reference sequence). V lost 4 bases to trimming and J lost 0 bases; unmatched junction nucleotides: 6. CDR3 bases: TGTGCCAGTAGTAAGACAGGGTTGATCTCTGGAAACACCATATATTTT. Amino acids: CASSKTGLISGNTIYF.

The table lists this clone with a few counts. The chain is built from TRBV29-1 and TRBJ1-1; D gene ambiguous. The CDR3 has 15 amino acids. The V gene lost 4 bases and the J gene lost 0 bases, with 15 bases spanning the gap. The germline V gene has CDR1 SQVTM and CDR2 ANQGSEA. DNA of the CDR3: TGCAGCGTTGGTGGGAAAAGAGGGATGAACACTGAAGCTTTCTTT. The encoded protein is CSVGGKRGMNTEAFF.

This chain uses TRBV28 with TRBJ2-7; D is perhaps TRBD1 (6 bases). V shed 2 bases and J shed 0 bases, with 11 bases lying between them. Germline loops: CDR1 MDHEN, CDR2 SYDVKM. The CDR3 sequence is 15 residues long. In nucleotides, the CDR3 is TGTGCCAGCAGTTTACCCAGGGGAAACTCCTACGAGCAGTACTTC. It encodes CASSLPRGNSYEQYF.

V and J are TRBV28 and TRBJ1-1; D not certain. Germline V CDR1 and CDR2: MDHEN, SYDVKM. The ends were cut back, 0 bases at V and 3 bases at J, with 5 bases in the middle. This CDR3 region has 13 residues. For the CDR3, the DNA is TGTGCCAGCAGTTTATGGAGTGACACTGAAGCTTTCTTT. This codes for CASSLWSDTEAFF.

The V and J genes are TRBV11-1 and TRBJ2-7, with TRBD1 matching over 7 bases. Trimming removed 5 bases from V and 3 bases from J; junction bases left unmatched: 10. This CDR3 is 15 amino acids long. Germline loops: CDR1 SGHAT, CDR2 FQDESV (reference sequence). The CDR3: CASSPRQGPNYEQYF. DNA of the CDR3: TGTGCCAGCAGCCCCCGACAGGGCCCAAACTACGAGCAGTACTTC.

The J gene is TRBJ2-1, the V gene TRBV28; D may correspond to TRBD1 or TRBD2 (5 bases each). The germline V gene has CDR1 MDHEN and CDR2 SYDVKM. The CDR3 has 13 residues. With 7 bases removed from V and 4 bases from J, the gap between germline ends came to 11 bases. The CDR3 region has the DNA TGTGCCAGCACTCCGGGACGTTACAATGAGCAGTTCTTC. This translates into CASTPGRYNEQFF.

The CDR3 coding sequence is TGTGCCAGCGGAGAACTCCAGGGGCCACCCTACGAGCAGTACTTC. As protein: CASGELQGPPYEQYF. The chain couples TRBV28 to TRBJ2-7; D perhaps matches TRBD1 (6 bases). The CDR3 is 15 residues long. V gave up 8 bases and J gave up 2 bases, with 19 bases separating them. Germline loops: CDR1 MDHEN, CDR2 SYDVKM.

The table lists this clone with a few counts. The chain recombines TRBV5-1 with TRBJ2-7, with 9 positions matching TRBD2. V dropped 4 bases and J dropped 6; count of bases not matched to a gene: 29. Germline lookup yields CDR1 SGHRS and CDR2 YFSETQ. The CDR3 length is 21 residues. The CDR3 is CASSPRPGGSGSSYGTTEQYF. The DNA of the CDR3 is TGCGCCAGCAGCCCCCGGCCGGGGGGTAGCGGGAGCTCCTACGGGACTACCGAGCAGTACTTC.

This clone was seen only a few times. The V call is TRBV14, the J call TRBJ2-5, with D perhaps TRBD2 (5 bases). This CDR3 has 15 residues. CDR1 and CDR2 (germline): SGHDN, FVKESK. Trimming took off 4 bases at V and 2 bases at J, with 14 bases between the two ends. CDR3 nucleotide sequence: TGTGCCAGCAGCCCCCCGGGGTTTCGTCAAGAGACCCAGTACTTC. It codes for CASSPPGFRQETQYF.

DNA for the CDR3: TGTGCCAGCAGCTTGAGGGTGACTAGTTCCCGTGCAGATGAGCAGTTCTTC. Translation: CASSLRVTSSRADEQFF. J is TRBJ2-1 and V is TRBV11-2; D might be TRBD2 (6 bases). The V end was cut by 3 bases, the J end by 8 bases, with 23 bases between. Germline lookup yields CDR1 SGHAT and CDR2 FQNNGV. The CDR3 length is 17 residues.

This sequence joins TRBV5-1 and TRBJ2-3; D uncertain. The germline CDR1 and CDR2 sequences are SGHRS and YFSETQ. V was shortened by 0 bases and J by 8 bases, with 16 bases between the two germline ends. The CDR3 sequence is 15 residues long. Here the CDR3 DNA reads TGCGCCAGCAGCTTGGGTATTGTGTCAGGTGCTACGCAGTATTTT. Residues: CASSLGIVSGATQYF.

The chain couples TRBV7-7 to TRBJ2-1; no firm D call. Trimming stripped 3 bases from V and 0 bases from J, with 9 bases between. CDR1 is SSHAT and CDR2 is FNYEAQ in the germline V gene (reference sequence). The CDR3 covers 15 residues. The CDR3 coding sequence is TGTGCCAGCAGCTTTGAAACCGGCTCCTACAATGAGCAGTTCTTC. It encodes CASSFETGSYNEQFF.

CDR3 nucleotides: TGTGCCAGCAGTCCACAGGGGGGTAGGTGGTCTGGGGCCAACGTCCTGACTTTC. This encodes CASSPQGGRWSGANVLTF. This rearrangement joins TRBV6-4 to TRBJ2-6; TRBD1 matches 8 bases. The CDR3 runs 18 residues. Losses at the gene ends were 5 bases for V and 1 base for J; bases not matched to a gene: 10. Germline values: CDR1 MRHNA, CDR2 SNTAGT.

This chain uses TRBV5-1 with TRBJ2-3, with a weak D call TRBD2 (6 bases). Germline V CDR1 and CDR2: SGHRS, YFSETQ. V lost 1 base, J lost 9 bases, and 9 bases lay in between. The CDR3 contains 12 residues. In DNA form, the CDR3 reads TGCGCCAGCAGCTTGACGGGAGAAACGCAGTATTTT. It translates to CASSLTGETQYF.

The chain has TRBV28 and TRBJ1-5; 8 bases are a match to TRBD1. V was clipped by 7 bases and J by 6 bases; unmatched bases: 11. Germline V gene sequence: CDR1 MDHEN, CDR2 SYDVKM. The CDR3 has 15 amino acids. For the CDR3, the DNA is TGTGCCAGCATTGGGACAGGTGCCTTTTCTCAGCCCCAGCATTTT. This translates into CASIGTGAFSQPQHF.

Only a few counts were recorded for this clone. This rearrangement joins TRBV11-1 to TRBJ2-7, with no clear D. Germline V gene sequence: CDR1 SGHAT, CDR2 FQDESV (reference sequence). The V and J ends lost 6 bases and 7 bases respectively, with 16 bases between them. The CDR3 has 13 amino acids. The CDR3 loop reads CASSPQRDVEQYF. In nucleotides, the CDR3 is TGTGCCAGCAGTCCCCAACGAGACGTGGAGCAGTACTTC.

This chain links TRBV5-1 with TRBJ1-3, with D perhaps TRBD1 (5 bases). CDR1 and CDR2 (germline): SGHRS, YFSETQ. This CDR3 comprises 16 residues. The germline V and J ends were trimmed by 0 bases and 2 bases, with 12 bases remaining between them. CDR3 sequence (DNA): TGCGCCAGCAGCTTGGGACTCGAGGGGACTGGAAACACCATATATTTT. This encodes CASSLGLEGTGNTIYF.

The V and J genes are TRBV19 and TRBJ1-5; D gene uncertain. Trimming cost V 4 bases and J 7 bases, with 8 bases left between them. The CDR3 has 12 amino acids. Looked up from germline, CDR1 is LNHDA and CDR2 is SQIVND (reference sequence). CDR3 nucleotide sequence: TGTGCCAGTAGTAAACAGTTACAGCCCCAGCATTTT. Translating gives CASSKQLQPQHF.

This chain links TRBV11-2 with TRBJ1-2; D gene unclear. The CDR3 is 12 residues long. Germline CDR1 and CDR2: SGHAT and FQNNGV. V lost 1 base and J 10 bases, leaving 10 bases between the germline ends. The DNA of the CDR3 is TGTGCCAGCAGCTTAGCCGGTGGAACCTACACCTTC. This codes for CASSLAGGTYTF.

This chain connects TRBV2 to TRBJ1-5; 7 positions agree with TRBD1. Germline V gives CDR1 SNHLY, CDR2 FYNNEI. The CDR3 length is 15 residues. J gave up 0 bases and V 6 bases, and 5 bases lay outside the gene matches. CDR3 nucleotide sequence: TGTGCCAGCAGCATGACAGGGCATAGCAATCAGCCCCAGCATTTT. Residues: CASSMTGHSNQPQHF.

The chain couples TRBV9 to TRBJ2-3; D is uncertain. This CDR3 is 17 amino acids long. V was cut by 1 base and J by 1 base, with 16 bases left in between. In germline, CDR1 is SGDLS, CDR2 YYNGEE. The CDR3 DNA reads as TGTGCCAGCAGCGTAATGGGTCCCGGGCAAGGCACAGATACGCAGTATTTT. Protein sequence: CASSVMGPGQGTDTQYF.

The chain recombines TRBV19 with TRBJ2-7; the D gene is possibly TRBD1 (7 bases). V was cut by 2 bases and J by 3 bases, with 11 bases left in between. The germline CDR1 and CDR2 sequences are LNHDA and SQIVND (reference sequence). The CDR3 has 14 amino acids. The CDR3 spells CASSIQGGGYEQYF. In DNA form, the CDR3 reads TGTGCCAGTAGTATACAGGGGGGCGGCTACGAGCAGTACTTC.

The rearrangement uses TRBV29-1 and TRBJ1-1; D possibly corresponds to TRBD1 (5 bases). This CDR3 is built from 12 residues. Between the trimmed V and J ends, which lost 7 bases and 3 bases, there was a span of 12 bases. CDR1 is SQVTM, CDR2 ANQGSEA, per germline. This chain's CDR3 is CSAKRGDTEAFF. CDR3 DNA: TGCAGCGCAAAGAGGGGTGACACTGAAGCTTTCTTT.

The J gene is TRBJ1-2, the V gene TRBV4-2, with D unresolved. In germline, CDR1 is LGHNA, CDR2 YNFKEQ. The CDR3 loop spans 15 amino acids. V was cut by 0 bases and J by 0 bases, with 8 bases left in between. Here the CDR3 DNA reads TGTGCCAGCAGCCAAGAGAACAGAGCTAACTATGGCTACACCTTC. This codes for CASSQENRANYGYTF.

This chain links TRBV7-8 with TRBJ2-3; D possibly corresponds to TRBD2 (7 bases). This CDR3 comprises 18 residues. Germline V gives CDR1 SGHVS, CDR2 FQNEAQ. V was clipped by 4 bases and J by 4 bases, with 24 bases between them. The CDR3 region is CASSSRPAGHPGADTQYF. The DNA for the CDR3 is TGTGCCAGCAGCTCGCGGCCAGCGGGACATCCTGGGGCAGATACGCAGTATTTT.

As regards this clone: Other nucleotide sequences from this sample produce the same CDR3. In DNA form, the CDR3 reads TGTGCCAGTAGTACTACTAGCGGGAGGATACACGAGCAGTACTTC. Its protein is CASSTTSGRIHEQYF. The chain uses TRBV19 and TRBJ2-7; 12 bases align to TRBD2. There are 15 residues in the CDR3. V lost 4 bases, J lost 5 bases, and 6 bases stayed unmatched. Germline V gene data show CDR1 as LNHDA and CDR2 as SQIVND (reference sequence). Supplemented by reference TRBV19 and TRBJ2-7, the full variable domain reads DGGITQSPKYLFRKEGQNVTLSCEQNLNHDAMYWYRQDPGQGLRLIYYSQIVNDFQKGDIAEGYSVSREKKESFPLTVTSAQKNPTAFYLCASSTTSGRIHEQYFGPGTRLTVT.